These T cell receptor beta chains were read from a single sample in a study of human T cells and chemical hapten exposure. TCRdb fed the RACE reads into MiXCR, producing one record per CDR3 protein. The sample has more than 70,000 distinct CDR3 sequences, 10% to 15% seen once. This material consisted of whole blood, taken in connection with sensitization to the hapten diphenylcyclopropenone (DPC). The receptor source for this set is a woman aged 60-75 years with alopecia areata. Some clones in this sample may be carry-over from other donors' samples. Each CDR3 is given with its conserved first and last residue. Each record gives: J gene, clone size, V gene, D gene, CDR3 protein, CDR3 DNA. The D gene is left open where the match is weak. Clone size appears in some rows only: once, few, many, or a class for an expanded clone.

TRBJ1-2	many	TRBV5-6	NA	CASSFWEAANYGYTF	TGTGCCAGCAGCTTTTGGGAGGCGGCTAACTATGGCTACACCTTC
TRBJ1-1	NA	TRBV28	NA	CASSLRTEAFF	TGTGCCAGCAGTTTAAGGACTGAAGCTTTCTTT
TRBJ2-7	many	TRBV6-6	NA	CASRDPGTPGEQYF	TGTGCCAGCAGGGACCCCGGGACTCCTGGCGAGCAGTACTTC
TRBJ1-1	NA	TRBV18	TRBD1	CASSPGQGISEAFF	TGTGCCAGCTCACCGGGACAGGGGATCAGTGAAGCTTTCTTT
TRBJ1-1	few	TRBV7-9	NA	CASSLSLVEAFF	TGTGCCAGCAGCCTGAGTCTGGTCGAAGCTTTCTTT
TRBJ2-1	few	TRBV29-1	TRBD1	CSVVKHRGMYEQFF	TGCAGCGTTGTCAAACACAGGGGAATGTATGAGCAGTTCTTC
TRBJ1-1	few	TRBV7-8	TRBD1	CASSPGQGASFTEAFF	TGTGCCAGCAGCCCAGGACAGGGGGCGAGTTTTACTGAAGCTTTCTTT
TRBJ2-1	NA	TRBV29-1	NA	CSADNEQFF	TGCAGCGCTGACAATGAGCAGTTCTTC
TRBJ1-1	many	TRBV7-9	NA	CASSSSRSMNTEAFF	TGTGCCAGCAGCTCAAGCAGGAGCATGAACACTGAAGCTTTCTTT
TRBJ2-3	few	TRBV29-1	NA	CSVEGRRSTDTQYF	TGCAGCGTTGAGGGGCGCAGAAGCACAGATACGCAGTATTTT
TRBJ2-1	NA	TRBV20-1	NA	CSANLYRGRGGRTVNEQFF	TGCAGTGCTAACCTATACCGCGGACGTGGGGGTAGAACGGTTAATGAGCAGTTCTTC
TRBJ1-1	medium-sized	TRBV18	TRBD1	CASSPYKDRANTEAFF	TGTGCCAGCTCACCTTATAAGGACAGGGCGAACACTGAAGCTTTCTTT
TRBJ2-3	few	TRBV10-2	NA	CASSVGGRTDTQYF	TGCGCCAGCAGTGTGGGGGGGCGGACAGATACGCAGTATTTT
TRBJ1-2	many	TRBV19	NA	CASSISADEYGYTF	TGTGCCAGTAGTATTTCGGCGGACGAATATGGCTACACCTTC
TRBJ1-5	NA	TRBV6-2/TRBV6-3	NA	CASSNPSGPGQPQHF	TGTGCCAGCAGTAACCCTTCGGGGCCGGGGCAGCCCCAGCATTTT
TRBJ1-2	NA	TRBV4-1	NA	CASSGHQANYGYTF	TGCGCCAGCAGCGGACACCAGGCTAACTATGGCTACACCTTC
TRBJ1-5	few	TRBV27	NA	CASSSFGDQPQHF	TGTGCCAGCAGTTCCTTTGGGGATCAGCCCCAGCATTTT
TRBJ2-1	few	TRBV27	NA	CASSPLWGNEQFF	TGTGCCAGCAGCCCTCTTTGGGGCAATGAGCAGTTCTTC
TRBJ1-3	few	TRBV10-1	TRBD1	CASGQGSGNTIYF	TGCGCCAGCGGACAGGGTTCTGGAAACACCATATATTTT
TRBJ1-3	few	TRBV7-9	NA	CASSLSTSGNTIYF	TGTGCCAGCAGCTTATCGACTTCTGGAAACACCATATATTTT
TRBJ2-5	NA	TRBV7-2	NA	CASSTRQGGQETQYF	TGTGCCAGCAGCACAAGACAGGGAGGGCAAGAGACCCAGTACTTC
TRBJ1-1	NA	TRBV5-4	NA	CASSLWGRDDEAFF	TGTGCCAGCAGCTTGTGGGGGCGCGACGATGAAGCTTTCTTT
TRBJ1-1	few	TRBV3-1	TRBD1	CASSQIQGSTEAFF	TGTGCCAGCAGCCAAATACAGGGGAGCACTGAAGCTTTCTTT
TRBJ2-2	NA	TRBV11-2	NA	CASSLDRYTGELFF	TGTGCCAGCAGCCTCGACAGATACACCGGGGAGCTGTTTTTT